The text below deals with one T cell receptor beta chain. This CDR3 has 14 residues. V was pared by 4 bases and J by 9 bases, with 16 bases between. Germline CDR1 is LGHNA and CDR2 is YSLEER. This record comes from a study of blood T cell repertoires in COVID-19. Study as a whole: Sources were T cells, B-cell-depleted T cells, or PBMCs; the material itself was cDNA or gDNA.

Repertoires were generated with immunoSEQ multiplex PCR, while TCRdb's copy carries only in-frame clones and drops some. In the table there are approximately 100,000 clones, under 90% of which are singletons. This receptor was taken from a human donor in a cohort sampled during active or convalescent COVID-19. Sequenced input: peripheral blood. This sequence joins TRBV4-3 and TRBJ2-1, with D perhaps TRBD2 (5 bases). For the CDR3, the DNA is TGCGCCAGCAGCCGCCAAGCGTCGGGGTCTGAGCAGTTCTTC. Protein product: CASSRQASGSEQFF.